The subject of this entry is one TCR beta chain. This sample stems from a study of PD-L1 blockade in urothelial cancer. Study in general: A median approximately 150,000 T cells were found in blood samples.

The germline V gene encodes CDR1 SEHNR and CDR2 FQNEAQ (reference sequence). The CDR3 length is 16 residues. V was clipped by 2 bases and J by 2 bases, with 12 bases between them. The assay was immunoSEQ multiplex PCR, and TCRdb's table has in-frame clones only and misses some. The table includes roughly 63,000 clones, about four fifths detected once. Time point: pretreatment peripheral blood. The chain combines TRBV7-9 with TRBJ2-2, with D maybe TRBD2 (5 bases). Material: PBMCs, obtained around atezolizumab (anti-PD-L1) treatment. The receptor's source is a man in his sixties or seventies with urothelial cancer. CDR3 DNA sequence: TGTGCCAGCAGCTTAAGGGCGGGCCCAAACACCGGGGAGCTGTTTTTT. The encoded protein is CASSLRAGPNTGELFF.